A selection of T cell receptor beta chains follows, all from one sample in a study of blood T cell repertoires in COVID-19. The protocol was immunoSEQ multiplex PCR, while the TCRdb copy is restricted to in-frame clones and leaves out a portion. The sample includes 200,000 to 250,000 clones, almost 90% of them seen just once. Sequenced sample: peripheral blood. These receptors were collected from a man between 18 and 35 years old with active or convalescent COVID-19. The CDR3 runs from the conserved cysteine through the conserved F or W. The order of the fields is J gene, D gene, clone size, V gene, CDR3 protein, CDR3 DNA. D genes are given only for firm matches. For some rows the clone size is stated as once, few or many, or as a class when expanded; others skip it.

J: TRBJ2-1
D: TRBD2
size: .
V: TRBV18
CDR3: CASSPPGLADPSYNEQFF
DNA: TGTGCCAGCTCACCACCGGGACTAGCGGACCCTTCCTACAATGAGCAGTTCTTC

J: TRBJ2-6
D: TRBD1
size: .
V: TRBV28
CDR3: CASSLWGQGSSGANVLTF
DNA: TGTGCCAGCAGTTTATGGGGACAGGGGAGCTCTGGGGCCAACGTCCTGACTTTC

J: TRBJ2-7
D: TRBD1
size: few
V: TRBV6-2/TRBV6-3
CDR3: CASSWTWGQPAYEQYF
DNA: TGTGCCAGCAGTTGGACGTGGGGACAGCCAGCCTACGAGCAGTACTTC

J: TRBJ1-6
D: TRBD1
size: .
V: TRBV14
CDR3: CASSQYLGQYNSPLHF
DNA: TGTGCCAGCAGCCAATACTTGGGACAGTATAATTCACCCCTCCACTTT

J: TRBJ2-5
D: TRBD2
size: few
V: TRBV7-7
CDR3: CASSLSWTSEETQYF
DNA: TGTGCCAGCAGCTTATCGTGGACTAGCGAGGAGACCCAGTACTTC

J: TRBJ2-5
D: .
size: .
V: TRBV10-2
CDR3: CASSMGPRLAGETQYF
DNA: TGCGCCAGCAGTATGGGCCCCCGCCTAGCCGGTGAGACCCAGTACTTC

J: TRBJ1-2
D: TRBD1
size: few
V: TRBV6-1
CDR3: CASSDHLDRGVLSYGYTF
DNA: TGTGCCAGCAGTGACCACCTGGACAGGGGGGTATTGAGCTATGGCTACACCTTC

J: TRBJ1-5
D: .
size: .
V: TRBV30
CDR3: CAWSAGYQPQHF
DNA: TGTGCCTGGAGTGCAGGGTATCAGCCCCAGCATTTT

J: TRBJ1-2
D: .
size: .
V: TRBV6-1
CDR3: CASSEWSHGYTF
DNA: TGTGCCAGCAGTGAATGGAGTCATGGCTACACCTTC

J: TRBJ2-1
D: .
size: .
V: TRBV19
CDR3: CASSSRGVGEQFF
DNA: TGTGCCAGTAGTTCCCGGGGAGTCGGTGAGCAGTTCTTC

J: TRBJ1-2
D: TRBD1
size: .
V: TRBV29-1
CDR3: CSSQTTGYGYTF
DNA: TGCAGCTCCCAGACGACAGGGTATGGCTACACCTTC

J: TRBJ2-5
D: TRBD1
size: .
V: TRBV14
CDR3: CASSRAGQGIWRETQYF
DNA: TGTGCCAGCTCTAGGGCGGGACAGGGTATTTGGCGAGAGACCCAGTACTTC

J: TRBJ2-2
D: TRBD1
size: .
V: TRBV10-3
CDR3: CASLRQDRASGELFF
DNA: TGTGCCTCTCTAAGGCAGGACAGGGCTTCCGGGGAGCTGTTTTTT

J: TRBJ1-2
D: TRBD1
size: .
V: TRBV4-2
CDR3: CASSQESVKGTDASYGYTF
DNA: TGTGCCAGCAGCCAAGAGTCAGTCAAGGGGACAGATGCCTCCTATGGCTACACCTTC

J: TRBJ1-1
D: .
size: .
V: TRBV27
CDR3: CASSLSIRGLMNAEAFF
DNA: TGTGCCAGCAGTTTATCGATCCGGGGGTTGATGAACGCTGAAGCTTTCTTT

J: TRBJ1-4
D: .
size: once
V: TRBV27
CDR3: CASSLGGTNEKLFF
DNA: TGTGCCAGCAGTTTAGGGGGGACTAATGAAAAACTGTTTTTT

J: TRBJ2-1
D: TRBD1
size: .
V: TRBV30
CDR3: CAWSVGTGGSNEQFF
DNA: TGTGCCTGGAGTGTAGGGACAGGGGGAAGCAATGAGCAGTTCTTC

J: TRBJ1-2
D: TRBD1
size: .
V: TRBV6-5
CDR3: CASSYGTAHGYTF
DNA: TGTGCCAGCAGTTACGGGACAGCTCACGGCTACACCTTC

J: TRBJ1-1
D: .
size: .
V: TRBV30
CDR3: CAWSVQGSTEAFF
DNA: TGTGCCTGGAGTGTTCAGGGATCCACTGAAGCTTTCTTT

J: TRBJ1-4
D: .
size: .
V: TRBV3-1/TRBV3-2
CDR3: CASSQGRDRPLLELFF
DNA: TGTGCCAGCAGCCAGGGGCGCGACAGGCCCCTTCTGGAACTGTTTTTT

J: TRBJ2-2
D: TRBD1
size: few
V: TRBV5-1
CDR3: CASSTGPGTGDTGELFF
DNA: TGCGCCAGCAGCACCGGTCCCGGGACAGGGGACACCGGGGAGCTGTTTTTT

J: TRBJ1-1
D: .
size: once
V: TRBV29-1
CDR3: CSVVAGNTEAFF
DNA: TGCAGCGTTGTGGCGGGAAACACTGAAGCTTTCTTT

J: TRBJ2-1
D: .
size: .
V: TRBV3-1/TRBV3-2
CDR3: CASSHGTYNEQFF
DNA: TGTGCCAGCAGCCACGGGACCTACAATGAGCAGTTCTTC

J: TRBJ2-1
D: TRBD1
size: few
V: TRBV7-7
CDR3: CASSLGQGDHNEQFF
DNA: TGTGCTAGCAGCTTGGGCCAGGGGGATCACAATGAGCAGTTCTTC

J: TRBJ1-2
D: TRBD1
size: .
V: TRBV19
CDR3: CASSGTGPGYTF
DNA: TGTGCCAGTAGCGGGACAGGGCCGGGCTACACCTTC

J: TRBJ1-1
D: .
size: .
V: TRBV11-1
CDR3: CASSLTGNTEAFF
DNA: TGTGCCAGCAGCCTAACGGGGAACACTGAAGCTTTCTTT

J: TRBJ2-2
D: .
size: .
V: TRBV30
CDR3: CASTRTENTGELFF
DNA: TGTGCCTCCACCCGGACTGAAAACACCGGGGAGCTGTTTTTT

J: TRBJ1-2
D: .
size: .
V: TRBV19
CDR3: CASSIGQASGYTF
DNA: TGTGCCAGTAGTATAGGACAGGCGAGTGGCTACACCTTC

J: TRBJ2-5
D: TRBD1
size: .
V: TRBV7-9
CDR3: CASSLPYDRDQETQYF
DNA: TGTGCCAGCAGCTTACCCTACGACAGGGACCAAGAGACCCAGTACTTC

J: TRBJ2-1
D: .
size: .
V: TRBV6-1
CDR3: CASSEGQMKNNEQFF
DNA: TGTGCCAGCAGTGAAGGACAGATGAAAAACAATGAGCAGTTCTTC

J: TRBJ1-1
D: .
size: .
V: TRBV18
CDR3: CASSPDGLQDTEAFF
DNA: TGTGCCAGCTCACCTGATGGCCTTCAGGACACTGAAGCTTTCTTT

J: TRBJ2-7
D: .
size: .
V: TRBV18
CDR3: CASSPPGGATYEQYF
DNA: TGTGCCAGCTCACCACCGGGCGGGGCGACCTACGAGCAGTACTTC

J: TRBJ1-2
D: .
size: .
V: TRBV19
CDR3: CASSIGGSYGYTF
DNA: TGTGCCAGTAGTATAGGAGGGAGCTATGGCTACACCTTC

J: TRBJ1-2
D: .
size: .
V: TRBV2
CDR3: CASKQGANYGYTF
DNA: TGTGCCAGCAAACAGGGAGCGAACTATGGCTACACCTTC

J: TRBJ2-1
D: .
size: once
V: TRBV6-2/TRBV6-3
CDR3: CASSPTRKYEQFF
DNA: TGTGCCAGCAGCCCCACTAGGAAGTATGAGCAGTTCTTC

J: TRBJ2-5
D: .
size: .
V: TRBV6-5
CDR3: CASSYPQETQYF
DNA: TGTGCCAGCAGTTACCCACAAGAGACCCAGTACTTC

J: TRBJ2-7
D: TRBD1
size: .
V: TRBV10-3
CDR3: CAISSGQAYSYEQYF
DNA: TGTGCCATCAGTAGCGGACAGGCGTACTCCTACGAGCAGTACTTC

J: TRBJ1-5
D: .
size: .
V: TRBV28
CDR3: CASSSYSRRLAQHF
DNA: TGTGCCAGCAGTTCCTACTCTCGGAGGTTAGCCCAGCATTTT

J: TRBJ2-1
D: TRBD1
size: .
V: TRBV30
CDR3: CAWRGKTGSYNEQFF
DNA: TGTGCCTGGAGGGGAAAGACAGGGTCCTACAATGAGCAGTTCTTC

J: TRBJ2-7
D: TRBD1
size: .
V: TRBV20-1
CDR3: CSARTGYEQYF
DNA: TGCAGTGCTAGGACAGGGTACGAGCAGTACTTC

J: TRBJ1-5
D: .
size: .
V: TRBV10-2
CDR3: CASSETGFNQPQHF
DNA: TGCGCCAGCAGTGAGACGGGGTTTAATCAGCCCCAGCATTTT

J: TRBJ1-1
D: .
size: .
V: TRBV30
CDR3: CAWRKRSLEAFF
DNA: TGTGCCTGGAGGAAACGGAGCCTTGAAGCTTTCTTT

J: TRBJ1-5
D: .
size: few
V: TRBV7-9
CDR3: CASSNNAGGLGTQHF
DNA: TGTGCCAGCAGCAATAATGCCGGGGGTCTAGGGACCCAGCATTTT

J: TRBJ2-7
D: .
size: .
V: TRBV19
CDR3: CASAVWGPSAYEQYF
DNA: TGTGCCAGTGCCGTTTGGGGGCCGTCCGCCTACGAGCAGTACTTC

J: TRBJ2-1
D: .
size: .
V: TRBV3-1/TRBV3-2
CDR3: CASSTRELRRRNEQFF
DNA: TGTGCCAGCAGCACCCGGGAACTAAGGCGACGCAATGAGCAGTTCTTC

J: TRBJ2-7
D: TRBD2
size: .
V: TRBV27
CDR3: CASSIKTSGRATHEQYF
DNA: TGTGCCAGCAGTATTAAGACTAGCGGGAGGGCCACGCACGAGCAGTACTTC

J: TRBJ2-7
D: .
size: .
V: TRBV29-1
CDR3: CSVVTPAYEQYF
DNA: TGCAGCGTTGTCACTCCCGCCTACGAGCAGTACTTC

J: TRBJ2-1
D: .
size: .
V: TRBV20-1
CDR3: CSASGTLKNEQFF
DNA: TGCAGTGCTAGTGGGACACTAAAAAATGAGCAGTTCTTC

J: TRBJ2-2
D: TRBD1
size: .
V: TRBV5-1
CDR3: CASSYLRGLAGELFF
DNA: TGCGCCAGCAGCTACCTCAGGGGGCTCGCCGGGGAGCTGTTTTTT

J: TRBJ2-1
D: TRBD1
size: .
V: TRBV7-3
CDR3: CASSPTGTDNEQFF
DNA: TGTGCCAGCAGCCCCACCGGGACAGACAATGAGCAGTTCTTC

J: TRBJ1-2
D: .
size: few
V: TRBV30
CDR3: CAWSAGIQGGYTF
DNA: TGTGCCTGGAGTGCTGGGATCCAGGGTGGCTACACCTTC

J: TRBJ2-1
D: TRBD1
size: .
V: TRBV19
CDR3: CASSRRGTGAPNEQFF
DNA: TGTGCCAGTAGCCGCAGGGGGACAGGGGCCCCCAATGAGCAGTTCTTC

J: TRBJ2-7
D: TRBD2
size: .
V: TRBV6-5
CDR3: CASSYASGISYEQYF
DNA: TGTGCCAGCAGTTATGCCAGCGGGATCTCCTACGAGCAGTACTTC

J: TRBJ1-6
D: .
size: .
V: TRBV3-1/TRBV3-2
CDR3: CASSQGGLNNSPLHF
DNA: TGTGCCAGCAGCCAAGGGGGACTGAATAATTCACCCCTCCACTTT

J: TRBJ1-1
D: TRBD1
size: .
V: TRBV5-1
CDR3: CASSSETGVVAFF
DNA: TGCGCCAGCAGTTCCGAGACAGGGGTGGTAGCTTTCTTT

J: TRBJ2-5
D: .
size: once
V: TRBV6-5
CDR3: CASSAEGIRGETQYF
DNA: TGTGCCAGCTCCGCGGAGGGGATCAGGGGGGAGACCCAGTACTTC

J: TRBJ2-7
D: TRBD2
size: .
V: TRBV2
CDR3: CASQGTSGREIYEQYF
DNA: TGTGCCAGCCAGGGGACTAGCGGGAGGGAAATCTACGAGCAGTACTTC

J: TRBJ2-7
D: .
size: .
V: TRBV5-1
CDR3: CASSLGQREQYF
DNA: TGCGCCAGCAGCTTGGGTCAGCGCGAGCAGTACTTC